This T cell receptor beta chain was retrieved from a study of follicular helper T cells after annual influenza vaccination. Across the study: Some donors were sampled over the 2013-2014, 2014-2015 and 2015-2016 vaccinations.

Described time point: 2014-2015 season, pre-vaccination. Findings and caveats of the study: Change in circulating plasmablasts correlated with ICOS+CD38+ cTfh clonality change.

Comments on this clone: Its antigen is unknown.

Germline V gene lookup returns CDR1 SGHTA and CDR2 FQGNSA. Trimming took 1 base from V and 12 from J; bases not matched to a gene: 6. The CDR3 runs to 13 residues. Produced via immunoSEQ multiplex PCR; TCRdb's table is partial and in-frame only. This table holds some 30,000 clones, roughly 80% found once. This sequence originates from an adult who received the influenza vaccine. The gene calls are TRBV7-2 and TRBJ2-7; 10 bases fit TRBD2. The specimen was CXCR5+ CD38- circulating T follicular helper cells from blood, collected on the day of influenza vaccination. Subset given: circulating Tfh, non-naive CD4+CXCR5+PD-1+ (ICOS+CD38+ or ICOS-CD38-). As DNA, the CDR3 is TGTGCCAGCAGCTTAGGGACTAGCGGCAGGACGTACTTC. It encodes CASSLGTSGRTYF.